This T cell receptor beta chain was identified in a study of PD-L1 blockade in urothelial cancer. About the study: In the patient group, about 85% of the roughly 29 were males with bladder-origin urothelial cancer. Patients' prior chemotherapy regimens numbered 0 to 3.

The CDR3 length is 18 residues. Germline V lookup: CDR1 MNHNS, CDR2 SASEGT. Trimming shortened V by 1 base and J by 9 bases, and 28 bases separated the two germline ends. Each patient's cancer was a locally advanced or metastatic urothelial carcinoma. TCRdb keeps only in-frame clones here, not all; method: immunoSEQ multiplex PCR. In the table there are some 54,000 clones, approximately 84% of which are singletons. The input for sequencing was PBMCs, taken around atezolizumab (anti-PD-L1) treatment. This chain connects TRBV6-1 to TRBJ2-7; D possibly corresponds to TRBD2 (6 bases). This clonotype was obtained from a man between 40 and 49 years old with urothelial cancer. The CDR3 protein is CASSEERGGALGRVWQYF. In nucleotides, the CDR3 is TGTGCCAGCAGTGAAGAGAGAGGAGGGGCGCTTGGTAGGGTCTGGCAGTACTTC.